These T cell receptor beta chains were read from a single sample in a study of shared clonotypes between healthy human individuals. Generated by immunoSEQ multiplex PCR, the TCRdb table keeps only in-frame clones and is missing some. The table records about 2.1 million clones, about 92% of them present only once. Sequences were obtained from naive CD8+ T cells from PBMCs. The receptors come from a man between 18 and 29 years old in good health. Some clones in this sample may be carry-over from other donors' samples. Each CDR3 is given with its conserved first and last residue. The order of the fields is J gene, V gene, CDR3 length, clone size, D gene, CDR3 protein, CDR3 DNA. The D gene is left open where the match is weak. Some rows mark clone size as missing; the rest say once, few, many or name a class of expanded clone.

TRBJ2-1 TRBV6-1 16 - TRBD2 CASSEAFGGRGHEQFF TGTGCCAGCAGTGAAGCCTTTGGCGGGAGGGGCCATGAGCAGTTCTTC
TRBJ2-7 TRBV27 15 - TRBD1 CASSTRDRGSYEQYF TGTGCCAGCAGTACCAGGGACAGAGGTTCCTACGAGCAGTATTTC
TRBJ1-2 TRBV13 12 - TRBD1 CASSSDRGGYTF TGTGCCAGCAGCTCAGACAGGGGTGGCTACACCTTC
TRBJ2-7 TRBV19 15 - TRBD1 CASSSPGTGNHEQYF TGTGCCAGTAGTTCCCCCGGGACAGGGAACCACGAGCAGTACTTC
TRBJ2-1 TRBV10-3 11 once - CAIKEYNEQFF TGTGCCATCAAAGAATACAATGAGCAGTTCTTC
TRBJ2-5 TRBV9 15 - - CASSDGHSRWETQYF TGTGCCAGCAGCGACGGACACTCGCGGTGGGAGACCCAGTACTTC
TRBJ1-1 TRBV6-5 13 - - CASSYSAPSEAFF TGTGCCAGCAGTTACTCGGCCCCCTCTGAAGCTTTCTTT
TRBJ1-4 TRBV10-3 12 - - CAISDINEKLFF TGTGCCATCAGTGACATTAATGAAAAACTGTTTTTT
TRBJ2-1 TRBV5-1 18 - TRBD2 CASSLSPTSGISYNEQFF TGCGCCAGCAGCTTGTCGCCGACTAGCGGGATCTCCTACAATGAGCAGTTCTTC
TRBJ2-7 TRBV9 12 - - CASSTNSYEQYF TGTGCCAGCAGCACCAACTCCTACGAGCAGTACTTC
TRBJ1-1 TRBV27 14 - - CASKGWDMNTEAFF TGTGCCAGCAAAGGTTGGGACATGAACACTGAAGCTTTCTTT
TRBJ2-7 TRBV6-1 15 - - CASTLWVGNRGEQYF TGTGCCAGCACCCTTTGGGTCGGGAATCGTGGCGAGCAGTACTTC
TRBJ1-2 TRBV27 13 - TRBD1 CASSSLEGAGYTF TGTGCCAGCAGTTCCCTAGAGGGGGCTGGCTACACCTTC
TRBJ2-2 TRBV4-1 18 once TRBD2 CASSQHTLAGRRGGELFF TGCGCCAGCAGCCAACACACACTAGCGGGTAGACGTGGCGGGGAGCTGTTTTTT
TRBJ2-1 TRBV7-9 16 - TRBD1 CASRFSADRGHHEQFF TGTGCCAGCAGGTTCAGTGCGGACAGGGGGCACCATGAGCAGTTCTTC
TRBJ2-1 TRBV7-2 15 - TRBD2 CASRASSGSADEQFF TGTGCCAGCAGGGCTTCTAGCGGGAGTGCCGATGAGCAGTTCTTC
TRBJ2-2 TRBV28 15 - TRBD2 CASSLASGALGELFF TGTGCCAGCAGTTTAGCTAGCGGGGCCCTTGGGGAGCTGTTTTTT
TRBJ2-1 TRBV28 16 - TRBD2 CASSPDRTSAYNEQFF TGTGCCAGCAGCCCCGACCGGACTAGCGCTTACAATGAGCAGTTCTTC
TRBJ2-1 TRBV6-1 16 - TRBD2 CASSEAWASGHNEQFF TGTGCCAGCAGTGAAGCGTGGGCTAGCGGCCACAATGAGCAGTTCTTC
TRBJ2-3 TRBV9 16 - TRBD2 CASSGEGLAATDTQYF TGTGCCAGCAGCGGAGAAGGACTAGCGGCCACAGATACGCAGTATTTT
TRBJ2-1 TRBV11-2 14 - - CASSYPGSSGEQFF TGTGCCAGCAGCTATCCCGGGAGCTCTGGTGAGCAGTTCTTC
TRBJ2-5 TRBV4-1 15 - TRBD2 CASSRGTSGQETQYF TGCGCCAGCAGCCGGGGGACTAGCGGACAAGAGACCCAGTACTTC